The T cell receptor beta chain described here comes from a study of shared clonotypes between healthy human individuals. The overall study: Each donor had three CD4 naive, three CD4 memory, two CD8 naive and one CD8 memory plate.

CDR3 length: 12 residues. Trimming shortened V by 5 bases and J by 11 bases, and 13 bases separated the two germline ends. The germline V gene encodes CDR1 SEHNR and CDR2 FQNEAQ (reference sequence). A note on this clone: The antigen is unknown.

Study-wide findings and caveats: Generation probability values for non-shared clonotypes were lower than those for clonotypes shared by all four donors.

The repertoire was sequenced with immunoSEQ multiplex PCR; TCRdb's copy has only in-frame clones and lacks some. Found here are about 580,000 clones, 95% to 98% of them singletons; the top ten hold approximately 0.3%. Selected positively for CCR7 and CD45RO-negative, naive CD8 cells excluded terminally differentiated effector memory CD45RA+ cells. The source of this sequence is a man aged 25-40 years in good health. Sequencing input: naive CD8+ T cells sorted from blood. The V gene is TRBV7-9, the J gene TRBJ1-5; tentatively, D is TRBD1 (5 bases). The CDR3 sequence: CASSGREAAQHF. The CDR3 nucleotides are TGTGCCAGCAGCGGCAGGGAGGCAGCCCAGCATTTT. Together with reference TRBV7-9 and TRBJ1-5, the CDR3 gives the full variable domain: DTGVSQNPRHKITKRGQNVTFRCDPISEHNRLYWYRQTLGQGPEFLTYFQNEAQLEKSRLLSDRFSAERPKGSFSTLEIQRTEQGDSAMYLCASSGREAAQHFGDGTRLSIL.